A single sample is the source of the 6 T cell receptor beta chains below, sequenced in a study of T cell repertoires in cytomegalovirus infection. Each CDR3 protein is one row after TCRdb ran MiXCR on the reads. There are 560,000 or so distinct CDR3 sequences in the sample; approximately 15% occur only once, and roughly a quarter lies in the top ten. Sequencing was performed on CD8+ T cells from PBMCs. The source of these receptors is a human donor in good health (CMV status not recorded). Some clones in this sample may be carry-over from other donors' samples.

This clonotype was recorded at least ten times. J is TRBJ2-3 and V is TRBV11-2, with 8 positions matching TRBD1. The V gene's germline CDR1 is SGHAT and CDR2 FQNNGV. Trimming cost V 2 bases and J 6 bases; bases outside gene matches: 7. The CDR3 is made up of 15 amino acids. The CDR3 is CASSLWGRTGDTQYF. The CDR3 DNA follows: TGTGCCAGCAGCTTATGGGGTAGGACAGGGGATACGCAGTATTTT. Full variable domain (outside the CDR3, taken from reference TRBV11-2 and TRBJ2-3): EAGVAQSPRYKIIEKRQSVAFWCNPISGHATLYWYQQILGQGPKLLIQFQNNGVVDDSQLPKDRFSAERLKGVDSTLKIQPAKLEDSAVYLCASSLWGRTGDTQYFGPGTRLTVL.

This clonotype came up many times. Its ends do not fully match the called genes, so a read error is possible. This rearrangement joins TRBV5-1 to TRBJ1-1; maybe TRBD1 (5 bases). Germline CDR1 reads SGHRS; CDR2 reads YFSETQ. The CDR3 length is 12 residues. CDR3 coding DNA: TGTGCCAGCAGCCTCGGGGCAACTGAAGCTTTCTTT. Its protein is CASSLGATEAFF.

The V and J genes are TRBV28 and TRBJ2-7, with 7 bases that match TRBD2. The CDR3 has 17 amino acids. Per germline, CDR1 MDHEN and CDR2 SYDVKM. V lost 2 bases and J lost 3; bases outside the gene matches: 13. The CDR3 loop is CASSLKTGEGEGYEQYF. In nucleotides, the CDR3 is TGTGCCAGCAGTTTAAAAACGGGGGAGGGCGAGGGCTACGAGCAGTACTTC.

This clonotype was recorded at least ten times. The rearrangement joins TRBV7-9 to TRBJ1-6; 7 bases are shared with TRBD1. CDR3 length: 19 amino acids. V was pared by 4 bases and J by 8 bases, with 20 bases of the junction left unmatched. The V gene's germline CDR1 is SEHNR and CDR2 FQNEAQ (reference sequence). The CDR3 bases are TGTGCCAGCAGCTCATCGGACAGGCGGAGGGGTGGGTGGTATTCACCCCTCCACTTT. This gives the protein CASSSSDRRRGGWYSPLHF.

This clonotype was detected ten times or more. V gene TRBV27 combines with J gene TRBJ1-2, with D maybe TRBD1 (6 bases). The CDR3 spans 17 residues. CDR1 and CDR2 from the germline V gene are MNHEY and SMNVEV (reference sequence). V was trimmed by 4 bases and J by 5 bases, leaving 23 bases between them. CDR3 region: CASSSGPDPGDTYGYTF. The CDR3 DNA follows: TGTGCCAGCAGTTCAGGGCCGGACCCTGGGGACACTTATGGCTACACCTTC.

The chain employs TRBV7-9 and TRBJ2-4, with D uncertain. CDR1 and CDR2 from the germline V gene are SEHNR and FQNEAQ (reference sequence). The CDR3 sequence is 16 residues long. V was trimmed by 1 base and J by 0 bases, leaving 10 bases between them. The CDR3 DNA reads as TGTGCCAGCAGCTTAGTGTGGGGTGAAGCCAAAAACATTCAGTACTTC. Its translation: CASSLVWGEAKNIQYF.